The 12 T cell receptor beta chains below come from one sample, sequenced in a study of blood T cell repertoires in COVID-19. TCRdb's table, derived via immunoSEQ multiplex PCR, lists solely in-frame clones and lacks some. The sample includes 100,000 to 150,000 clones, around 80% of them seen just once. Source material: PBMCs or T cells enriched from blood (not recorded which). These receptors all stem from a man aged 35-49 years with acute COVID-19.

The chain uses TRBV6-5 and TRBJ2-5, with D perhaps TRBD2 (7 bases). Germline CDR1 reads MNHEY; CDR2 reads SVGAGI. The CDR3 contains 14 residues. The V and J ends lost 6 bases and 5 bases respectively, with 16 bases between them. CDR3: CASRTRGAGETQYF. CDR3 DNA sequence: TGTGCCAGCAGAACTCGGGGGGCAGGGGAGACCCAGTACTTC.

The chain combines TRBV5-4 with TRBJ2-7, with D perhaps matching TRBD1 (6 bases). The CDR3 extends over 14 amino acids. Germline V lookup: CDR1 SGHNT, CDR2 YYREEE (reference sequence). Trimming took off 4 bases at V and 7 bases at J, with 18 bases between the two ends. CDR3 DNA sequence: TGTGCCAGCAGCCCTGACGGACAGTCTGGGGAGCAGTACTTC. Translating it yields CASSPDGQSGEQYF.

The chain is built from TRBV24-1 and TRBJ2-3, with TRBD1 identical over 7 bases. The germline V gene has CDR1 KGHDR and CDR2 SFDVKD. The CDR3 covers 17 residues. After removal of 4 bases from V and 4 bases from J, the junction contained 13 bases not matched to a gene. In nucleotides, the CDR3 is TGTGCCACCAGTGAATATACAACAGGGGTGGTTGCAGATACGCAGTATTTT. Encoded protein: CATSEYTTGVVADTQYF.

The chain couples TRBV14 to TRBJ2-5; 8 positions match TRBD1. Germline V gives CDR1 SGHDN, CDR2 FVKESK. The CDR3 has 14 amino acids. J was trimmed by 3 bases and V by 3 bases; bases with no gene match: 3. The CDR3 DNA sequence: TGTGCCAGCAGCCACCCGGACAGGGAAGAGACCCAGTACTTC. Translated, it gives CASSHPDREETQYF.

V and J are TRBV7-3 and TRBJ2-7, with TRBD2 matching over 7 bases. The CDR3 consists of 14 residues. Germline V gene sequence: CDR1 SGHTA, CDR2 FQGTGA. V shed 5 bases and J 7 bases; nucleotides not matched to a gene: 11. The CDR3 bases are TGTGCCAGCAGCCTAAGCGGGGCTAGTGGGGAGCAGTACTTC. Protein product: CASSLSGASGEQYF.

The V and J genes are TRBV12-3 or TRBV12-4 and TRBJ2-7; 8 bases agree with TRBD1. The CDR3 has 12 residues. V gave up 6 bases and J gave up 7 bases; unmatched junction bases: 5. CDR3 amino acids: CASRPTGGEQYF. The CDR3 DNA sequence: TGTGCCAGCAGACCAACAGGGGGTGAGCAGTACTTC.

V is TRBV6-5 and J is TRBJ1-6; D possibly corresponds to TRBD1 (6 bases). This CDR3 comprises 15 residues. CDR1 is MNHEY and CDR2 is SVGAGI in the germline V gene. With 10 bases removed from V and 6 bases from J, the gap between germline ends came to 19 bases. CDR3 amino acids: CATEMTGRVNSPLHF. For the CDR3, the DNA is TGTGCCACTGAAATGACAGGCAGGGTTAATTCACCCCTCCACTTT.

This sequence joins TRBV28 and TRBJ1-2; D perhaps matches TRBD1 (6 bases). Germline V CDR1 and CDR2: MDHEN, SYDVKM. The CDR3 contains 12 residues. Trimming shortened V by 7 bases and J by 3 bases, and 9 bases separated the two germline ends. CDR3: CASNRVYYGYTF. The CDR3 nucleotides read TGTGCCAGCAACAGGGTGTACTATGGCTACACCTTC.

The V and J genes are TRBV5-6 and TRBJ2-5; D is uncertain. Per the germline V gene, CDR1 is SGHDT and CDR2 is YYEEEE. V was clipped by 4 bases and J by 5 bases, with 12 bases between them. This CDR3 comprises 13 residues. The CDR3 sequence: CASSPKVGETQYF. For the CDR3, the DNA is TGTGCCAGCAGCCCGAAGGTCGGGGAGACCCAGTACTTC. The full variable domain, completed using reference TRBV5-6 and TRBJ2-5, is DAGVTQSPTHLIKTRGQQVTLRCSPKSGHDTVSWYQQALGQGPQFIFQYYEEEERQRGNFPDRFSGHQFPNYSSELNVNALLLGDSALYLCASSPKVGETQYFGPGTRLLVL.

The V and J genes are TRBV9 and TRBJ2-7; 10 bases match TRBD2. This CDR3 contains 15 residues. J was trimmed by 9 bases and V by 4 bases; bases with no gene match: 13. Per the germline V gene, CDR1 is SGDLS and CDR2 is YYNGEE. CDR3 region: CASSPRSSGSSPQYF. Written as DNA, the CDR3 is TGTGCCAGCAGCCCTAGATCTAGCGGGAGTTCGCCGCAGTACTTC.

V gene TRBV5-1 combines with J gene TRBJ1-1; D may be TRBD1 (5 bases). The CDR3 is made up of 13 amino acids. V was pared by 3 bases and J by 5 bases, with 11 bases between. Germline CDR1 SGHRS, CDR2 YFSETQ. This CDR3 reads CASSWAGGTEAFF. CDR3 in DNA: TGCGCCAGCAGCTGGGCGGGGGGAACTGAAGCTTTCTTT.

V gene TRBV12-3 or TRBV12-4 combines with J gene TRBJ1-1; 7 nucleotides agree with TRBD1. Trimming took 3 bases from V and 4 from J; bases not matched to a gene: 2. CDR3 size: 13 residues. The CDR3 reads CASSFTGVTEAFF. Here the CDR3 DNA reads TGTGCCAGCAGTTTTACAGGGGTCACTGAAGCTTTCTTT.